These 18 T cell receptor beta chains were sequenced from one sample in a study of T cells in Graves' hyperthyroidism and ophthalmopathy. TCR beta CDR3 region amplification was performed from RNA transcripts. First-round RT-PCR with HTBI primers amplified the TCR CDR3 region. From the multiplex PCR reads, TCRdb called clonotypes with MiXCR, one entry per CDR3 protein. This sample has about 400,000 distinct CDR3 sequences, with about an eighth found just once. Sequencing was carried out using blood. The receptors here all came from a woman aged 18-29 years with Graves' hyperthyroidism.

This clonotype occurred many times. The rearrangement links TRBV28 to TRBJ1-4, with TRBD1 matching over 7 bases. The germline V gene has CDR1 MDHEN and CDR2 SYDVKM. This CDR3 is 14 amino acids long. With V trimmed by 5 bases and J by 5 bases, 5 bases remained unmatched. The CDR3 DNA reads TGTGCCAGCAGTACCGGGACAGAAAATGAAAAACTGTTTTTT. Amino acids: CASSTGTENEKLFF.

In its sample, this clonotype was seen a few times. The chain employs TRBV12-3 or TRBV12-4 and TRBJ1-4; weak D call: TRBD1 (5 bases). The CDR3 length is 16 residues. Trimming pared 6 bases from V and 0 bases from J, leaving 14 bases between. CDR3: CASSSGGTSTNEKLFF. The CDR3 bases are TGTGCCAGCAGCTCTGGGGGGACCTCAACTAATGAAAAACTGTTTTTT.

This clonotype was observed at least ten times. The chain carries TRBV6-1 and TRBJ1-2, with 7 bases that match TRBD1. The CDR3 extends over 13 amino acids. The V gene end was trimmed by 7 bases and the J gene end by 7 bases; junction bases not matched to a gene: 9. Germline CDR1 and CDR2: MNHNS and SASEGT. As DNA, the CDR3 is TGTGCCAGCACCAAAGACAGGGCGCGTGGCTACACCTTC. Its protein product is CASTKDRARGYTF.

The CDR3 sequence: CASRQARGRGTEAFF. DNA of the CDR3: TGTGCCAGCAGGCAGGCGAGGGGCAGGGGCACTGAAGCTTTCTTT. The gene calls are TRBV5-4 and TRBJ1-1, with D maybe TRBD1 (6 bases). There are 15 residues in the CDR3. V was pared by 5 bases and J by 4 bases, with 18 bases between. Germline V CDR1 and CDR2: SGHNT, YYREEE (reference sequence). The variable domain in full, with the rest retrieved from reference TRBV5-4 and TRBJ1-1, is ETGVTQSPTHLIKTRGQQVTLRCSSQSGHNTVSWYQQALGQGPQFIFQYYREEENGRGNFPPRFSGLQFPNYSSELNVNALELDDSALYLCASRQARGRGTEAFFGQGTRLTVV.

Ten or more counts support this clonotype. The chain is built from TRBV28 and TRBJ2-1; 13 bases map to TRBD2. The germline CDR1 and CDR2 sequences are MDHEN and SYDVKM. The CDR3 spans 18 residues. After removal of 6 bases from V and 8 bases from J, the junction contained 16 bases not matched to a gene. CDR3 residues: CASSQPYWTSGSKDEQFF. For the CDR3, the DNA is TGTGCCAGCAGCCAACCCTACTGGACTAGCGGGAGTAAGGATGAGCAGTTCTTC.

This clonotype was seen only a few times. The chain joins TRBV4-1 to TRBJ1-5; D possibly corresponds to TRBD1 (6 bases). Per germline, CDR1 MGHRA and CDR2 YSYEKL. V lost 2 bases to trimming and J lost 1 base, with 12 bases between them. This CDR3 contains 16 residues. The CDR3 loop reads CASSQLPTGSNQPQHF. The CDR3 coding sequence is TGCGCCAGCAGCCAACTACCTACAGGGAGCAATCAGCCCCAGCATTTT.

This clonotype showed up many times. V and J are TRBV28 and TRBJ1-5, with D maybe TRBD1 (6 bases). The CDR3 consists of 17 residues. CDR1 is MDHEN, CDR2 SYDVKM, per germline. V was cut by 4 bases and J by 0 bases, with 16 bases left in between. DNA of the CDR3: TGTGCCAGCAGTTCACCGTCGGGCAGGGGTAGCAATCAGCCCCAGCATTTT. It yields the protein CASSSPSGRGSNQPQHF.

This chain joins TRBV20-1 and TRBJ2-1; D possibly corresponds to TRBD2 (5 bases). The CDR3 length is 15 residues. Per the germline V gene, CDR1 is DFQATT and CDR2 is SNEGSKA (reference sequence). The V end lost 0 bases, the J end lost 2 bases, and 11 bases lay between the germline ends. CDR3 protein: CSARDLLVTYNEQFF. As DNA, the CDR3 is TGCAGTGCTAGAGATCTACTAGTCACCTACAATGAGCAGTTCTTC.

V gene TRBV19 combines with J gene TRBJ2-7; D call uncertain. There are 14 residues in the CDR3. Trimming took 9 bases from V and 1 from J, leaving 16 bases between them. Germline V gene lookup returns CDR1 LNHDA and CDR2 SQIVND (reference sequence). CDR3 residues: CASSLRQESYEQYF. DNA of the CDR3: TGTGCCAGCAGCTTGCGGCAGGAGTCCTACGAGCAGTACTTC.

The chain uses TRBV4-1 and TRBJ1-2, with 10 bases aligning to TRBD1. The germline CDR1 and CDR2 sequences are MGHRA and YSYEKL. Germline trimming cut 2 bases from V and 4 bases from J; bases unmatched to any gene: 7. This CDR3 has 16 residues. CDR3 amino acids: CASSQTPGQGPYGYTF. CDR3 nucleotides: TGCGCCAGCAGCCAAACCCCGGGACAGGGGCCCTATGGCTACACCTTC.

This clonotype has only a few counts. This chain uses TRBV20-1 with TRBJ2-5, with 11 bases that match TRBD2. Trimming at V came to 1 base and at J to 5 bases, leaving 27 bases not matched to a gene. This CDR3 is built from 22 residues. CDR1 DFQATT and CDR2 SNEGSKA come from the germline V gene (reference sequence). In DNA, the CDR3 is TGCAGTGCTAGAGTAATAAGGCGGTCTTTCGGGCTAGCGGGAGGTCCCGCGGAGACCCAGTACTTC. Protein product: CSARVIRRSFGLAGGPAETQYF.

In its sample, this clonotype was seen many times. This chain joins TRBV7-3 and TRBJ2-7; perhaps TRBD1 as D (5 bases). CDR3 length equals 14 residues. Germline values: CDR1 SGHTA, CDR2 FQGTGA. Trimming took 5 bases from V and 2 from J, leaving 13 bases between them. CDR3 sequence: CASSPTAGTYEQYF. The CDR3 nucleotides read TGTGCCAGCAGCCCCACGGCAGGGACCTACGAGCAGTACTTC.

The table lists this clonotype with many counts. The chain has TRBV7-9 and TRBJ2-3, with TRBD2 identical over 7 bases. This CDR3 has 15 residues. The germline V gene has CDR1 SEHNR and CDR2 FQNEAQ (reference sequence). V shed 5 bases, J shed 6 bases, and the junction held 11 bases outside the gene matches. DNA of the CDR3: TGTGCCAGCAGCCAGCGGGGTCTAGGTACGGATACGCAGTATTTT. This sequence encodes CASSQRGLGTDTQYF.

CDR3 region: CASGIARRTDTQYF. The CDR3 DNA is TGTGCCAGCGGAATAGCGCGCCGCACAGATACGCAGTATTTT. This chain links TRBV7-2 with TRBJ2-3, with D perhaps matching TRBD2 (5 bases). V shed 8 bases and J shed 1 base, with 13 bases lying between them. This CDR3 comprises 14 residues. Germline lookup yields CDR1 SGHTA and CDR2 FQGNSA.

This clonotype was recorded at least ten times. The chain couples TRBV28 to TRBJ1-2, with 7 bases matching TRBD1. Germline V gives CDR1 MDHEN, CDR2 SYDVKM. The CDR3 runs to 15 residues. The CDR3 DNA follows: TGTGCTACCACGATAAACGTAGGGGGCCACTATGGCTACACCTTC. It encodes CATTINVGGHYGYTF.

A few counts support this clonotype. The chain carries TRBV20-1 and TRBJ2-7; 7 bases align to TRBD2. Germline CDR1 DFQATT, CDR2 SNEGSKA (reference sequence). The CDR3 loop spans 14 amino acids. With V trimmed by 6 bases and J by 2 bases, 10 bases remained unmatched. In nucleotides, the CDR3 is TGCAGTGCACCCCTGGCGGGAGAACCCTACGAGCAGTACTTC. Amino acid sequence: CSAPLAGEPYEQYF.

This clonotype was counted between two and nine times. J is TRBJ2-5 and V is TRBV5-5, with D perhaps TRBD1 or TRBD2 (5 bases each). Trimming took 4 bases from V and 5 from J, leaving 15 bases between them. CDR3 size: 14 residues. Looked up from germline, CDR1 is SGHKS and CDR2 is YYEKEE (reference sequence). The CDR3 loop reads CASSEGSSTETQYF. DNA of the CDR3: TGTGCCAGCAGCGAGGGGTCCTCTACCGAGACCCAGTACTTC.

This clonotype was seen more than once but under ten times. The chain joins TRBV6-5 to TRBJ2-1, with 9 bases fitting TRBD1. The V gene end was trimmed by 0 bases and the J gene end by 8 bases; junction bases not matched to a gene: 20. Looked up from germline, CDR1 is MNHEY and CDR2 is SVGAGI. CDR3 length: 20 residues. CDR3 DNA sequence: TGTGCCAGCAGTTACTCAGGTGCCCCCCAAGGACAGGGGACTCTCTATGAGCAGTTCTTC. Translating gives CASSYSGAPQGQGTLYEQFF.